This T cell receptor beta chain was documented in a study of regulatory T cells in long-lasting Graves disease. Whole-study results and caveats: Persistent cases of Graves' showed reduced TCR diversity relative to newly diagnosed patients. Not thyroid tissue but only peripheral blood was studied.

Time point defined: newly diagnosed GD, antithyroid drugs for less than 3 months. PBMC RNA served as the TCR library source. As collected, the peripheral blood samples measured roughly 8.6 milliliters each and went into EDTA tubes. The authors built TCR beta libraries using iRepertoire HTBI primers and Arm-PCR of CDR3 regions. MiXCR, run by TCRdb on the multiplex PCR reads, gives a single entry per CDR3 protein. The profile covers hundreds of thousands of distinct CDR3 sequences, with about a sixth appearing a single time and approximately 35% taken by the ten largest. In germline, CDR1 is LNHDA, CDR2 SQIVND (reference sequence). The CDR3 is 15 residues long. The J segment lost 4 bases and the V segment lost 9 bases, leaving 12 bases of the junction unmatched. This clonotype was counted at least ten times. Antigen: not known.

The J gene is TRBJ1-1, the V gene TRBV19; 9 nucleotides match TRBD1. This TCR derives from a female donor with Graves disease. The sequenced sample was peripheral blood mononuclear cells (PBMCs), obtained at new diagnosis, from a patient treated with antithyroid drugs. The CDR3 nucleotides read TGTGCCAGCAGTCCCGGGACAGGGTTCGGCACTGAAGCTTTCTTT. Protein: CASSPGTGFGTEAFF.